This TCR beta chain was recovered during a study of cytomegalovirus exposure and HLA in healthy donors (dated by TCRdb to about 2017). Notes on the research overall: An earlier analysis of a few hundred of the donors reported approximately 280 Gb of sequence data and around 110 million unique TCR beta sequences obtained from about 179 million T cells. Approximately 300 gigabases of sequencing data and 70 million to 100 million unique TCR sequences made up an early release that covered some 640 HLA-typed donors. The genetic ancestry cluster associated with self-reported Caucasian donors included 81% of the 300 to 400 genotyped donors. The aim of the study was to test whether cataloging public T cell receptors could identify signatures of past pathogen exposure. The study profiled the T cell repertoires of hundreds of subjects by immunosequencing and related them to cytomegalovirus serostatus. Besides the first cohort of under 700 subjects, a separate validation cohort made up of 90 to 150 different subjects was used. To predict cytomegalovirus infection status, the study combined high-throughput TCR immunosequencing, statistical association of individual TCRs with disease status, and machine learning. To study patterns of TCR occurrence, a later analysis re-analyzed previously published TCR beta repertoires from 666 donors and added high-resolution HLA genotyping. Rather than drawing on any new phenotypic data, the later analysis identified candidate immune exposures from TCR beta sequences and the way those sequences occurred across donors. An earlier analysis of some 600 of the donors applied high-throughput TCR beta sequencing to assess whether each TCR beta V gene segment acted as functional or pseudogenic. Donor age, sex, ethnicity and CMV serostatus were compiled alongside the repertoire data. A later genetic analysis used genome-wide SNP genotypes for about 60% of the 666 donors, treating that subset as a discovery cohort. All discovery cohort repertoires had been generated using a single sequencing platform. HLA typing covered class I and class II loci at four-digit resolution. The number of donors typed differed by locus, with roughly 620-630 for A, B, C, DRB1 and DQB1, roughly 520 for DQA1, about 610 for DPA1, and some 450 for DPB1. Because of strong linkage in the cohort, roughly five DR-DQ haplotypes were treated as single units for association and clustering. On average, approximately 250,000 unique TCR beta nucleotide sequences were sequenced per donor among roughly 430 genotyped donors of the cohort, with roughly 18% of those sequences being non-productive.

Receptors were amplified or captured by the immunoSEQ multiplex PCR assay. For the multiplex PCR, a mixture combining 60 forward primers for TCR Vbeta segments and 13 reverse primers for TCR Jbeta segments was used. The CDR3 region of rearranged TCR beta genes was amplified from genomic DNA with a multiplex PCR assay. The amplified TCR beta libraries were sequenced on the Illumina HiSeq System as 87-base-pair reads. Under the source paper's analysis protocol: In a later analysis, roughly 80 million unique TCR beta chains were counted across the roughly 670 repertoires, and approximately 11 million of these chains were shared by at least two donors. Raw reads were error-corrected and collapsed into unique sequences with a nearest-neighbor algorithm that merged closely related sequences to remove PCR and sequencing errors. CDR3 sequences were aligned to IMGT reference sequences to assign V, D and J gene segments. For a sequence to be retained, a match of at least six nucleotides to both a V gene segment and a J gene segment was required. Rearrangements were classified as productive when the CDR3 lacked stop codons and remained in frame with V and J, and all other rearrangements were classified as non-productive. CDR3 was defined according to IMGT convention as the region running from the second conserved V-encoded cysteine to the conserved J-encoded phenylalanine. The earlier analysis of some 600 of the donors excluded sequences that lacked an unambiguous match to a single V gene segment. In an earlier analysis of approximately 560 of the donors, a V segment was called functional when productive rearrangements were above 56.7%, and segregating when the standard deviation between donors exceeded 5%. A statistical classification framework was built to diagnose cytomegalovirus status from the catalog of TCR beta chain sequences. In a later analysis, TCR nucleotide sequences were compared against IMGT/GENE-DB human TR gene sequences so that V and J genes could be assigned. A later analysis assigned CDR3 sequences and most-parsimonious VDJ recombination scenarios with the TCRdist pipeline. In a later analysis, every TCR beta chain was defined by the combination of its CDR3 amino acid sequence and its V-gene family, and reads without a unique V-gene family were dropped. A later analysis removed several hundred highly shared, low-generation-probability nucleotide sequences to deal with suspected cross-contamination and a sequencing artifact. For each public chain, a later analysis derived a clonal expansion index from normalized ranks of inferred template counts within each repertoire. Generation probabilities in a later analysis came from a VDJ recombination model fitted to out-of-frame rearrangements, and those results were checked against IGoR. Hypergeometric tests were used in a later analysis to score TCR-TCR, TCR-HLA and TCR-CMV co-occurrence, with a repertoire-size bias correction applied to the TCR pairs. A later analysis estimated false discovery rates by permuting HLA or CMV assignments 20 times. A later analysis grouped co-occurring TCRs with DBSCAN, adding TCRdist sequence similarity when clustering within HLA-allele-positive subsets. Repertoires with fewer than 30,000 or more than 120,000 public chains were left out of co-occurrence clustering, as were about 5 repertoires with anomalous nucleotide sharing. Entries here come from immuneACCESS through TCRdb and include only in-frame sequences with V and J called. Some clones fail to appear in such tables; in the studies checked, an unresolved V gene covers under half of the shortfall, and the cause of the remainder is unknown. From that table come the V and J calls and clone size; the DNA was used to work out D and trimming. The sample records about 140,000 clones, about 70% of which are singletons. The ten largest clones take up around 9.3% of the sample.

The full study reports these points: The study gave a list of some 150 TCR beta chains associated with cytomegalovirus. An earlier analysis of roughly 570 of the donors showed that most TCR beta V segments appeared in productive rearrangements either about 87% or about 30% of the time, which broadly matched IMGT annotations. When HLA alleles, especially DR and DQ, strongly co-occurred, attributing TCR associations to individual alleles was difficult. Most TCR sequences were observed very rarely across donors, whereas some public TCRs were present in many individuals. Correlated functional status among segregating V segments might reflect linkage disequilibrium, but an unknown experimental factor could not be ruled out. A later analysis found that most CMV-associated TCR beta chains appeared HLA-restricted, with HLA associations seemingly driven largely by CMV exposure. A later genetic analysis associated a missense DCLRE1C variant with V-gene and J-gene trimming of TCR beta chains, and an independent cohort replicated the association. Roughly uniform sequencing depth across donors was assumed in presence/absence analyses, although this assumption may not hold. A further reported finding was that TCR beta sequences accurately predicted the HLA-A and HLA-B alleles for most subjects in the first cohort. Immune exposure information for the cohort was limited to CMV serostatus. The sequencing pipeline was judged likely to have produced a cluster of highly shared sequence variants as a technical artifact. The authors suggested that the approach could potentially be extended to other disease states and immunological phenotypes. In a later analysis, several top co-occurrence clusters were reported to appear linked to parvovirus B19, influenza, CMV and Epstein-Barr virus. Because counts were too low, seventeen rarely observed V segments, including chromosome 9 orphons, were excluded from the earlier analysis of around 590 of the donors. According to a later analysis, TCR association rates differed among HLA loci, with DRB1 alleles showing the most associated TCRs and HLA-C alleles showing the fewest. In vitro tests confirmed that a few of the cytomegalovirus-associated TCR beta chains recognize cytomegalovirus antigens. The cohort was sequenced for TCR beta chains only, and without alpha or paired-chain data the features that could be detected were limited. In a later analysis, HLA-associated TCR beta chains showed more clonal expansion and lower generation probabilities than non-associated chains that were equally common. HLA typing was unavailable for some donors at each locus, so association tests used only the typed subset. Some IMGT-functional V segments, including TRBV6-2 and TRBV6-3, could not be distinguished by the 87-base-pair reads and were therefore excluded. Specific HLA alleles were associated with some 15,000 TCR beta sequences at a false discovery rate of 0.05 in a later analysis. A later genetic analysis reported fewer N-insertions in productive TCRs among donors in an Asian-associated ancestry cluster than the approximately 700-donor mean. The classifier was reported to diagnose cytomegalovirus status with high specificity and sensitivity in both the original cohort and the validation cohort.

The cohort consisted of 600 to 750 healthy bone marrow donors. At the time of sampling, all cohort members were nominally healthy, though unrecorded immune exposures were likely present. The donor tested CMV seropositive and was one of the 289 seropositive cohort members. A peripheral blood sample was provided by each donor, and peripheral blood mononuclear cells were used for TCR beta sequencing. Genomic DNA was extracted from the blood cell samples with the Qiagen DNeasy Blood Extraction Kit. As concerns this clone: What antigen it recognizes has not been identified. No qualities accompany the bases; no much larger clone lies one base away.

V is cut back by 2 bases and J by 5 bases, with 5 bases in the junction unmatched. The germline V gene (reference sequence) sets CDR1 to MNHNY and CDR2 to SVGAGI. From its cysteine to its phenylalanine, the CDR3 spans 15 amino acids. Just the 45-base CDR3 DNA is kept, in frame starting at base 1. The chain joins TRBV6-6 to TRBJ2-1; 8 bases in the junction line up with TRBD1. The receptor was isolated from a man in his thirties or forties in good health and CMV-seropositive. The sequenced material came from PBMCs. The DNA is TGTGCCAGCAGTTACGCCGGGACAGGCGACAATGAGCAGTTCTTC. This gives the protein CASSYAGTGDNEQFF.